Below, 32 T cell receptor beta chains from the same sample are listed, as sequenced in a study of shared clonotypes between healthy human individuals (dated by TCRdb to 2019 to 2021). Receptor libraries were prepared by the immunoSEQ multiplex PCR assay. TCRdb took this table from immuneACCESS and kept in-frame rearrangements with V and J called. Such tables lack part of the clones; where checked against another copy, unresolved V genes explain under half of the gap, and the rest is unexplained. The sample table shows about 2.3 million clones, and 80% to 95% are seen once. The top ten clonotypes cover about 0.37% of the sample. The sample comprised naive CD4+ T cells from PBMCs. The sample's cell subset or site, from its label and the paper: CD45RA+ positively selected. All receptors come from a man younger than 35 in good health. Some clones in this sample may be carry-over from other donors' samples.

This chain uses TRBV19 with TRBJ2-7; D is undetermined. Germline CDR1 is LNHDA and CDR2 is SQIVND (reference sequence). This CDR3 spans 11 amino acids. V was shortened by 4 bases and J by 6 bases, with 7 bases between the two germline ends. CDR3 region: CASSNRAEQYF. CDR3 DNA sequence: TGTGCCAGTAGTAATAGGGCCGAGCAGTACTTC.

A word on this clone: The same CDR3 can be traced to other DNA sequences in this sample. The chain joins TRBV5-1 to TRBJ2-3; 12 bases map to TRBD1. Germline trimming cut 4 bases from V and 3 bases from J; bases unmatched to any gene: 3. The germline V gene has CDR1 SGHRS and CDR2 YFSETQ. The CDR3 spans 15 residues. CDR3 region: CASSRGQGATDTQYF. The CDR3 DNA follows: TGCGCCAGCAGCCGGGGACAGGGGGCTACAGATACGCAGTATTTT. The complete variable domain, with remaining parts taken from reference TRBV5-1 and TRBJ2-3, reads KAGVTQTPRYLIKTRGQQVTLSCSPISGHRSVSWYQQTPGQGLQFLFEYFSETQRNKGNFPGRFSGRQFSNSRSEMNVSTLELGDSALYLCASSRGQGATDTQYFGPGTRLTVL.

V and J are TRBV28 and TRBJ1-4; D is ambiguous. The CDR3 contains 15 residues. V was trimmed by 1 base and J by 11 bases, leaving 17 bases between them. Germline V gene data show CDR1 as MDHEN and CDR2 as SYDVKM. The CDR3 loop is CASSLSAASNPKLFF. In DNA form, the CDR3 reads TGTGCCAGCAGTTTATCGGCCGCTAGCAATCCGAAACTGTTTTTT.

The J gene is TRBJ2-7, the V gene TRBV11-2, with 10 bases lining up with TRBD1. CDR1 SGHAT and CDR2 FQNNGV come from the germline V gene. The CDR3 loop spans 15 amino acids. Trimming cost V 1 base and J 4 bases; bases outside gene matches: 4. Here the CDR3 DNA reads TGTGCCAGCAGCTTAGGGGGACAGGGGCTTTACGAGCAGTACTTC. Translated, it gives CASSLGGQGLYEQYF.

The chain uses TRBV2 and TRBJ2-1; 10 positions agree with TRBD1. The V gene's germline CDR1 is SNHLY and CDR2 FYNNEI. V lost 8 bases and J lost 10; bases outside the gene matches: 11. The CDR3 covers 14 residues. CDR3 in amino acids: CASVRDRGGDEQFF. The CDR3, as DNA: TGTGCCAGCGTCCGGGACAGGGGTGGTGACGAGCAGTTCTTC.

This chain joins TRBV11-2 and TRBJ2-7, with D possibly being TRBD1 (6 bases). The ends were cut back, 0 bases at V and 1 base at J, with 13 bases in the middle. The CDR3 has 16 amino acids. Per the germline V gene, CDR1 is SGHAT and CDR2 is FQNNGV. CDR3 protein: CASSLDGGRRSYEQYF. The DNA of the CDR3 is TGTGCCAGCAGCTTAGATGGGGGCAGGAGATCCTACGAGCAGTACTTC. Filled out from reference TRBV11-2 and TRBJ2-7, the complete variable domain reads EAGVAQSPRYKIIEKRQSVAFWCNPISGHATLYWYQQILGQGPKLLIQFQNNGVVDDSQLPKDRFSAERLKGVDSTLKIQPAKLEDSAVYLCASSLDGGRRSYEQYFGPGTRLTVT.

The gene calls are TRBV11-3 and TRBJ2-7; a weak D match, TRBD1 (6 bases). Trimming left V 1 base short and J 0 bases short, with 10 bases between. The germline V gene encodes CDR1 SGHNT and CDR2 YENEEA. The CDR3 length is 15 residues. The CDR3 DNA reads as TGTGCCAGCAGCTTAGGGCCGGACAGCTCCTACGAGCAGTACTTC. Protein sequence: CASSLGPDSSYEQYF.

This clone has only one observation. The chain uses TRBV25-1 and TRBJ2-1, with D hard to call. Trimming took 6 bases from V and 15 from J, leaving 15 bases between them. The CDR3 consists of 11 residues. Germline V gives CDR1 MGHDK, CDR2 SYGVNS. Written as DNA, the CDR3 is TGTGCCAGCAGGATACTGGGGAACTGGTTCTTC. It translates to CASRILGNWFF.

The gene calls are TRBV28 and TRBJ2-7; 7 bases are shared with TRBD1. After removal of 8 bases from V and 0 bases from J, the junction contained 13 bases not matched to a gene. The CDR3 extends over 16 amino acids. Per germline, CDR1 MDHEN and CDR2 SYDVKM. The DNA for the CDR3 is TGTGCCAGCCGCCCGTCTGGACAGGCGAGCTCCTACGAGCAGTACTTC. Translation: CASRPSGQASSYEQYF.

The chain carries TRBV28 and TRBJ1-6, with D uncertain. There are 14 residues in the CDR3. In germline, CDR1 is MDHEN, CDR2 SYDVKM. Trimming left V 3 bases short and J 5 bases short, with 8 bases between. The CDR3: CASSLVANNSPLHF. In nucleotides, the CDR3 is TGTGCCAGCAGTTTGGTGGCCAATAATTCACCCCTCCACTTT. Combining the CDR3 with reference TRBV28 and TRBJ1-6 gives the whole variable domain DVKVTQSSRYLVKRTGEKVFLECVQDMDHENMFWYRQDPGLGLRLIYFSYDVKMKEKGDIPEGYSVSREKKERFSLILESASTNQTSMYLCASSLVANNSPLHFGNGTRLTVT.

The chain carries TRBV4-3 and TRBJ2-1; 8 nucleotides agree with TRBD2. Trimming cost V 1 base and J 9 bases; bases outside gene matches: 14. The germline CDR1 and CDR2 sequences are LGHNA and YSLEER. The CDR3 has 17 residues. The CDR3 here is CASSQAPAGTRHVEQFF. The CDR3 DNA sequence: TGCGCCAGCAGCCAAGCCCCGGCAGGGACTAGGCATGTTGAGCAGTTCTTC.

In nucleotides, the CDR3 is TGTGCCAGCCTCGTCACAGGAGCCACCTACGAGCAGTACTTC. Translation: CASLVTGATYEQYF. This chain uses TRBV21-1 with TRBJ2-7; no check of the table's D call, TRBD1, against the DNA was made. TRBV21-1 constitutes a pseudogene. This CDR3 is 14 amino acids long.

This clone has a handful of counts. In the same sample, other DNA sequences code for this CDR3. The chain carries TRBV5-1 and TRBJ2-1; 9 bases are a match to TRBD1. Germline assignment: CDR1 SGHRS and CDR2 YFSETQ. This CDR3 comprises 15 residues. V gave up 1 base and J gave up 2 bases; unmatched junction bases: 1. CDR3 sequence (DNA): TGCGCCAGCAGCTTGACAGGGGGCGCCTACAATGAGCAGTTCTTC. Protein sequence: CASSLTGGAYNEQFF.

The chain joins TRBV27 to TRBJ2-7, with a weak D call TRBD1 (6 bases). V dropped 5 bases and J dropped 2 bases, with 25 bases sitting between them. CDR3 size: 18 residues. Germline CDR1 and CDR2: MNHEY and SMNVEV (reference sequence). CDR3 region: CASSPSPLGQSVTYEQYF. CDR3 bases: TGTGCCAGCAGTCCCTCCCCACTCGGACAGAGTGTCACCTACGAGCAGTACTTC.

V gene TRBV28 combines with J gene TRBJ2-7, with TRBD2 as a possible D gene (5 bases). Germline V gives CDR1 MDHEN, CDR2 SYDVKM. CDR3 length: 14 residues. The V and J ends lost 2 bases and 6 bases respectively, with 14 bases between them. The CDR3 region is CASSLEIRAGEQYF. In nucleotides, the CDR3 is TGTGCCAGCAGTTTAGAAATCCGGGCGGGCGAGCAGTACTTC.

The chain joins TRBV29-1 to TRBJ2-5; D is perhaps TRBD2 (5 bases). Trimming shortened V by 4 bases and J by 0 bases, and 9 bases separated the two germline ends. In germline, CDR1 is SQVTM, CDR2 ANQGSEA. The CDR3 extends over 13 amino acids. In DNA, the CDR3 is TGCAGCGTTGTAACGGGGAACCAAGAGACCCAGTACTTC. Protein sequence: CSVVTGNQETQYF.

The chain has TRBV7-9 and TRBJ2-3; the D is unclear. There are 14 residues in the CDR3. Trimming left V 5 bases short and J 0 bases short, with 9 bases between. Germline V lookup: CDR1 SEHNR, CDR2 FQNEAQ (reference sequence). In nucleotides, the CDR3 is TGTGCCAGCAGCATAACAGCCAGCACAGATACGCAGTATTTT. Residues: CASSITASTDTQYF. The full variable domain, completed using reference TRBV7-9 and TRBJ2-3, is DTGVSQNPRHKITKRGQNVTFRCDPISEHNRLYWYRQTLGQGPEFLTYFQNEAQLEKSRLLSDRFSAERPKGSFSTLEIQRTEQGDSAMYLCASSITASTDTQYFGPGTRLTVL.

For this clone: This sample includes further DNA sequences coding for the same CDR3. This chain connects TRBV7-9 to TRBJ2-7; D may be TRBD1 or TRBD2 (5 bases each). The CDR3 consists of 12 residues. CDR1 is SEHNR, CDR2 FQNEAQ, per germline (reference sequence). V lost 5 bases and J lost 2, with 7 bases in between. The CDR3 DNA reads TGTGCCAGCAGCCGAGGGGCCTACGAGCAGTACTTC. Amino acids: CASSRGAYEQYF.

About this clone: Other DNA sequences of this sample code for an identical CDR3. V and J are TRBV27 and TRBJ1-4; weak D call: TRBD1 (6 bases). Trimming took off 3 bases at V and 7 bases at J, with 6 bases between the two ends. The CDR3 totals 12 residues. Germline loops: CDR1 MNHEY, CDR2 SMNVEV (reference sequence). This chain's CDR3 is CASSFRGEKLFF. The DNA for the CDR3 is TGTGCCAGCAGTTTCAGGGGTGAAAAACTGTTTTTT.

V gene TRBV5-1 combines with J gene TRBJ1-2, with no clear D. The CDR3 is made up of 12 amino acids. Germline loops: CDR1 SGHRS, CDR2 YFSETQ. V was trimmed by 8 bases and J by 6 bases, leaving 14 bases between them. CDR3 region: CARSWGPDGYTF. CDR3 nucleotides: TGCGCCAGGTCTTGGGGTCCGGATGGCTACACCTTC.

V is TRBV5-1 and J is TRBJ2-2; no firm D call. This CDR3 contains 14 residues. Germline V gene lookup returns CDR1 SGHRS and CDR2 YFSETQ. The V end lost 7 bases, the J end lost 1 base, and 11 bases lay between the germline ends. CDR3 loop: CASQATENTGELFF. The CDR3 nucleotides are TGCGCCAGCCAGGCTACAGAGAACACCGGGGAGCTGTTTTTT.

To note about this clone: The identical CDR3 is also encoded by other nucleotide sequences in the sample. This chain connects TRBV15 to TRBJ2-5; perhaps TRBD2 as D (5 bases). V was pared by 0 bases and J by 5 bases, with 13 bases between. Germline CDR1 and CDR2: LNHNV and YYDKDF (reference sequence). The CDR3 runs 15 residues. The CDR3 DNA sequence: TGTGCCACCAGCAGAGATCCTCGGGGTCTGGAGACCCAGTACTTC. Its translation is CATSRDPRGLETQYF.

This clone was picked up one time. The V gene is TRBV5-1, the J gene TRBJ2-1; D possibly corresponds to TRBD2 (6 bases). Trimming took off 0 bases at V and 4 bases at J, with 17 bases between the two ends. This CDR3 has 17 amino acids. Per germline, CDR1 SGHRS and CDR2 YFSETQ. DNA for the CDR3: TGCGCCAGCAGCTTGGTAACGGGGCTAGCGTATTACAATGAGCAGTTCTTC. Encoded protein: CASSLVTGLAYYNEQFF.

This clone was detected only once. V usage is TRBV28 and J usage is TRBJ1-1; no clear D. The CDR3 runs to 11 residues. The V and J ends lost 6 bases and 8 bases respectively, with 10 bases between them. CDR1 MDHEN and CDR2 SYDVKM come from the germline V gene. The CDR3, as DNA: TGTGCCAGCAGCCATCCCACCGAAGCTTTCTTT. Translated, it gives CASSHPTEAFF.

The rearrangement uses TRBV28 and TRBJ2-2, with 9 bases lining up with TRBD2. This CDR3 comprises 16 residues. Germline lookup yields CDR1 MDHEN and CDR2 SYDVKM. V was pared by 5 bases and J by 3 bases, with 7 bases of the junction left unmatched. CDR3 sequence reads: CASSTRAGGDTGELFF. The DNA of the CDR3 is TGTGCCAGCAGTACCCGAGCGGGAGGAGACACCGGGGAGCTGTTTTTT. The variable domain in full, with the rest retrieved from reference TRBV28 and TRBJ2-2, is DVKVTQSSRYLVKRTGEKVFLECVQDMDHENMFWYRQDPGLGLRLIYFSYDVKMKEKGDIPEGYSVSREKKERFSLILESASTNQTSMYLCASSTRAGGDTGELFFGEGSRLTVL.

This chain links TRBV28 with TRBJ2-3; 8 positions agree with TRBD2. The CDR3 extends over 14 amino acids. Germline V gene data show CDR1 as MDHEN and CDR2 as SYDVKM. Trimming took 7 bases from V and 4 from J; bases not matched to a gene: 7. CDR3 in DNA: TGTGCCAGCACCTTAACCGGGAGGGCAGATACGCAGTATTTT. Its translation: CASTLTGRADTQYF.

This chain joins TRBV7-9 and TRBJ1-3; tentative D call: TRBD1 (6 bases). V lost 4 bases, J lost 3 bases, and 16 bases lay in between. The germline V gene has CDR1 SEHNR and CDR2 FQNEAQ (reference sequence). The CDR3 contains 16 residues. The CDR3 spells CASSSTGRRVGNTIYF. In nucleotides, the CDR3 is TGTGCCAGCAGCTCCACAGGGCGGAGGGTTGGAAACACCATATATTTT.

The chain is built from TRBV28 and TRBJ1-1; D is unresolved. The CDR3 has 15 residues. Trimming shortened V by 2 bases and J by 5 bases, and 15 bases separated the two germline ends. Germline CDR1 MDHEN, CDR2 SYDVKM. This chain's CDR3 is CASSLAGDLGTEAFF. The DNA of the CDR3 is TGTGCCAGCAGTTTAGCCGGGGATCTGGGGACTGAAGCTTTCTTT.

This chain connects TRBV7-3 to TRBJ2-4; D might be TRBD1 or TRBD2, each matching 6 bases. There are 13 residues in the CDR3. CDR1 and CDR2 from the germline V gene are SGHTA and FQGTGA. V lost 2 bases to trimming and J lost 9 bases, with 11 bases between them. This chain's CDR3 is CASSLEGGGIQYF. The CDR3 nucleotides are TGTGCCAGCAGCTTAGAGGGGGGTGGCATTCAGTACTTC.

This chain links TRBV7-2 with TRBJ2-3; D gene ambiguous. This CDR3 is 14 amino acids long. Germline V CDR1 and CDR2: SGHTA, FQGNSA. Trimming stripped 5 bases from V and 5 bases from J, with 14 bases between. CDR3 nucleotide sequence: TGTGCCAGCAGCGTAGTACGTTTTCAAGATACGCAGTATTTT. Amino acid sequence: CASSVVRFQDTQYF.

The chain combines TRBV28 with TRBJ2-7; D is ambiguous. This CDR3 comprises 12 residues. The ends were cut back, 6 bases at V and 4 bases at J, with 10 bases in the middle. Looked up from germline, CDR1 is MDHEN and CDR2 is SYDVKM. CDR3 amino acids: CASRPTAYEQYF. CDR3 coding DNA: TGTGCCAGCAGACCTACAGCGTACGAGCAGTACTTC.

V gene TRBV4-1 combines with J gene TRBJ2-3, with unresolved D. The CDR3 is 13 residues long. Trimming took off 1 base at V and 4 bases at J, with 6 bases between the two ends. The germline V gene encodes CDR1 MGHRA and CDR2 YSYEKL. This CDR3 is CASSQGWSDTQYF. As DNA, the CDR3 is TGCGCCAGCAGCCAAGGTTGGTCAGATACGCAGTATTTT.